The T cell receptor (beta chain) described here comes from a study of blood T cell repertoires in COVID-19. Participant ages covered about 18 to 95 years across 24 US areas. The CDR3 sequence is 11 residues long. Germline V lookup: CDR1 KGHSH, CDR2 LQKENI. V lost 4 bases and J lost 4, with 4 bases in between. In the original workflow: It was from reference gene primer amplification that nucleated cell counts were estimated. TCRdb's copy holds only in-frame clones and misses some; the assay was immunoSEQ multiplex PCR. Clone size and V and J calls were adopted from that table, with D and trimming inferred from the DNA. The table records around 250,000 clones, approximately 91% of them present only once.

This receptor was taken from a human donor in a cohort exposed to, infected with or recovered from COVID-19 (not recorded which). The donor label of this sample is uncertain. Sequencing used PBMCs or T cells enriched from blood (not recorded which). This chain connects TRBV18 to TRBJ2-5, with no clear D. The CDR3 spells CASSRVETQYF. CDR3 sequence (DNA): TGTGCCAGCTCACGAGTAGAGACCCAGTACTTC. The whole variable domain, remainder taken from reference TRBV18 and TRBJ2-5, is NAGVMQNPRHLVRRRGQEARLRCSPMKGHSHVYWYRQLPEEGLKFMVYLQKENIIDESGMPKERFSAEFPKEGPSILRIQQVVRGDSAAYFCASSRVETQYFGPGTRLLVL.